One and the same sample provided the 7 T cell receptor beta chains below, sequenced in a study of T cells expressing NK-cell markers (dated by TCRdb to 2018 to 2021). Receptors were amplified or captured by 5' RACE. Sequencer: Illumina HiSeq 2000. Following reprocessing of the reads by TCRdb, the data hold one row per CDR3 protein sequence and no DNA is available. This sample's table carries roughly 150,000 distinct CDR3 sequences. The ten most abundant clones make up approximately 18% of the sample. Sample: blood T cells: a sorted CD56 or NKG2C T cell subset, CD4+ or CD8+ T cells, or bulk PBMC T cells (not recorded which). All receptors come from a woman aged 18-70 years in good health.

J is TRBJ1-2 and V is TRBV4-1. In germline, CDR1 is MGHRA, CDR2 YSYEKL. The CDR3 extends over 15 amino acids. The CDR3 protein is CASSQEVGINYGYTF.

V and J are TRBV6-2 or TRBV6-3 and TRBJ2-7; checking the TCRdb D call of TRBD1 is not possible without DNA. Germline-derived CDR1 and CDR2 are MNHEY and SVGEGT. The CDR3 contains 14 residues. The CDR3 loop is CASSPGTETYEQYF.

This chain links TRBV12-3 or TRBV12-4 with TRBJ1-1. CDR3 size: 19 residues. This CDR3 is CASSLAGGRGLIGGTEAFF.

The rearrangement uses TRBV20-1 and TRBJ2-1. This CDR3 spans 13 amino acids. Germline V CDR1 and CDR2: DFQATT, SNEGSKA (reference sequence). CDR3 loop: CSAPREGIYEQFF.

The genes are TRBV7-2 and TRBJ2-1; TCRdb outputs TRBD1, but without DNA this stays unchecked. Germline V lookup: CDR1 SGHTA, CDR2 FQGNSA. CDR3 length: 15 amino acids. This CDR3 is CASSPRGGRGNEQFF.

The chain links TRBV20-1 to TRBJ2-5; TCRdb gives TRBD1 as the D gene, but with no DNA this cannot be confirmed. The CDR3 runs 15 residues. The germline gives CDR1 DFQATT, CDR2 SNEGSKA (reference sequence). CDR3 loop: CSAPPRTGGGETQYF.

V and J are TRBV7-9 and TRBJ2-6; TCRdb proposes TRBD1, but this gene call is untestable without DNA. Germline assignment: CDR1 SEHNR and CDR2 FQNEAQ (reference sequence). The CDR3 totals 16 residues. The CDR3: CASSKGIGEGANVLTF.